The 29 T cell receptor delta chains in this list originate from one sample, sequenced in a study of gamma-delta chains in newborns, infants, children. TCRdb redid clone calling on the reads using CATT. Of around 5,000 delta-chain clones in the sample, around 2.5% are singletons; the top ten hold roughly an eighth. The material sequenced was blood. The receptors come from a child who was a newborn, infant or young child, either healthy, febrile or measles-vaccinated (not recorded which).

As regards this clone: A junction end diverges from the germline sequence, so it may reflect a read error. V gene TRDV2 combines with J gene TRDJ2; 10 bases match TRDD3. The CDR3 totals 16 residues. Germline V lookup: CDR1 GEAIGNYY, CDR2 EKD. The DNA for the CDR3 is TGTGCCTGTGACACCTTGGGGGATACTTTGACAGCACAACCCTTCTTT. Translating gives CACDTLGDTLTAQPFF.

The chain combines TRDV2 with TRDJ3; 9 bases fit TRDD3. Losses at the gene ends were 1 base for V and 3 bases for J; bases not matched to a gene: 9. CDR1 and CDR2 (germline): GEAIGNYY, EKD. CDR3 size: 19 residues. The CDR3 sequence: CACDTVLGDNFWDTRQMFF. For the CDR3, the DNA is TGTGCCTGTGACACGGTACTGGGGGACAACTTCTGGGACACCCGACAGATGTTTTTC.

In this sample, this clone turned up a few times. J is TRDJ1 and V is TRDV1, with 8 bases lining up with TRDD3. The V gene's germline CDR1 is TSWWSYY and CDR2 QGS. V lost 2 bases to trimming and J lost 1 base; unmatched junction nucleotides: 3. This CDR3 has 15 residues. CDR3 bases: TGTGCTCTTGGGGAAAGGGGGATAGGCACCGATAAACTCATCTTT. Protein: CALGERGIGTDKLIF.

The V and J genes are TRDV2 and TRDJ1, with 9 bases lining up with TRDD3. Germline V lookup: CDR1 GEAIGNYY, CDR2 EKD. V shed 0 bases, J shed 4 bases, and the junction held 2 bases outside the gene matches. This CDR3 is 14 amino acids long. The CDR3 reads CACDTVGGYDKLIF. Here the CDR3 DNA reads TGTGCCTGTGACACCGTTGGGGGATACGATAAACTCATCTTT.

DNA of the CDR3: TGTGCCTGTGACACTCTCTACTGGGGGTCAAGGGCCGATAAACTCATCTTT. Translated, it gives CACDTLYWGSRADKLIF. The rearrangement uses TRDV2 and TRDJ1; 8 positions agree with TRDD3. Germline V gives CDR1 GEAIGNYY, CDR2 EKD. V lost 1 base to trimming and J lost 3 bases; unmatched junction nucleotides: 12. CDR3 length: 17 residues.

The chain couples TRAV29/DV5 to TRDJ3, with TRDD3 matching 11 bases. The CDR3 covers 19 residues. CDR1 is NSMFDY and CDR2 is ISSIKDK in the germline V gene. V gave up 0 bases and J gave up 1 base; unmatched junction bases: 6. The CDR3 loop reads CAASGIGGYGSWDTRQMFF. The CDR3 DNA reads as TGTGCAGCAAGCGGGATTGGGGGATACGGTTCCTGGGACACCCGACAGATGTTTTTC.

In its sample, this clone was seen a few times. This sequence is one base from a far larger clone and is likely a read error. The chain is built from TRDV2 and TRDJ1, with D uncertain. The V gene lost 0 bases and the J gene lost 2 bases, with 6 bases spanning the gap. The CDR3 has 13 residues. The V gene's germline CDR1 is GEAIGNYY and CDR2 EKD. CDR3 sequence (DNA): TGTGCCTGTGACACCTGGAGGACCGATAAACTCATCTTT. It is translated as CACDTWRTDKLIF.

V usage is TRDV2 and J usage is TRDJ3; 13 positions agree with TRDD3. The CDR3 runs 20 residues. Germline V gives CDR1 GEAIGNYY, CDR2 EKD. Germline trimming cut 2 bases from V and 0 bases from J; bases unmatched to any gene: 6. The chain's CDR3 is CACDNTGGYESSWDTRQMFF. The DNA of the CDR3 is TGTGCCTGTGACAATACTGGGGGATACGAAAGCTCCTGGGACACCCGACAGATGTTTTTC.

The chain carries TRDV2 and TRDJ1, with TRDD3 matching over 12 bases. The CDR3 runs to 20 residues. In germline, CDR1 is GEAIGNYY, CDR2 EKD. With 2 bases clipped from V and 0 bases from J, the junction kept 15 bases outside the gene matches. The CDR3 DNA sequence: TGTGCCTGTGACAAAATACTGGGGGATACCGAACCCCCGTACACCGATAAACTCATCTTT. As protein: CACDKILGDTEPPYTDKLIF.

This clone was seen only a few times. The genes are TRDV2 and TRDJ3, with 8 bases lining up with TRDD3. The germline V gene encodes CDR1 GEAIGNYY and CDR2 EKD. The junction had 9 bases not matched to a gene; V was cut back by 0 bases and J by 0 bases. The CDR3 sequence is 20 residues long. The CDR3 region has the DNA TGTGCCTGTGACACCGCGCACTGGGGGTCAAGCTCCTGGGACACCCGACAGATGTTTTTC. It codes for CACDTAHWGSSSWDTRQMFF.

The chain joins TRDV2 to TRDJ4; 11 bases line up with TRDD3. CDR3 length: 14 residues. Trimming removed 1 base from V and 3 bases from J; junction bases left unmatched: 3. Germline values: CDR1 GEAIGNYY, CDR2 EKD. The CDR3 nucleotides are TGTGCCTGTGACACTGGGGGATACGGCGGACCCCTGATCTTT. Its translation: CACDTGGYGGPLIF.

CDR3: CACDAVLGDSSWDTRQMFF. For the CDR3, the DNA is TGTGCCTGTGATGCGGTACTGGGGGATTCCTCCTGGGACACCCGACAGATGTTTTTC. The J gene is TRDJ3, the V gene TRDV2; the match to TRDD3 covers 10 bases. V shed 4 bases and J 0 bases; nucleotides not matched to a gene: 8. The germline CDR1 and CDR2 sequences are GEAIGNYY and EKD. CDR3 length: 19 amino acids.

The sample holds a few counts of this clone. This may arise from a read error, as a much more abundant clone is one base away. The CDR3 nucleotides are TGTGCCTGTGACCTCGCTGGGCGAACCGATAAACTCATCTTT. It codes for CACDLAGRTDKLIF. The chain has TRDV2 and TRDJ1, with a weak D call TRDD3 (5 bases). The CDR3 covers 14 residues. Between the trimmed V and J ends, which lost 3 bases and 2 bases, there was a span of 12 bases. Germline V CDR1 and CDR2: GEAIGNYY, EKD.

CDR3 in DNA: TGTGCTCTTGGGGAACTTCTGGGGGATACGTATGTCACCGATAAACTCATCTTT. Translating it yields CALGELLGDTYVTDKLIF. V gene TRDV1 combines with J gene TRDJ1; TRDD3 agrees at 12 bases. This CDR3 contains 18 residues. The ends lost 0 bases at V and 1 base at J; junction bases unmatched: 6. CDR1 and CDR2 (germline): TSWWSYY, QGS.

A few counts support this clone. The gene calls are TRDV2 and TRDJ3; a weak D match, TRDD3 (6 bases). There are 18 residues in the CDR3. V shed 0 bases and J shed 3 bases, with 14 bases lying between them. Germline lookup yields CDR1 GEAIGNYY and CDR2 EKD. The CDR3: CACDTGTGFSWDTRQMFF. DNA of the CDR3: TGTGCCTGTGACACCGGTACTGGGTTTAGCTGGGACACCCGACAGATGTTTTTC.

The V and J genes are TRDV2 and TRDJ3, with TRDD3 matching over 12 bases. The CDR3 runs 19 residues. CDR1 is GEAIGNYY and CDR2 is EKD in the germline V gene. Losses at the gene ends were 4 bases for V and 0 bases for J; bases not matched to a gene: 6. CDR3 nucleotide sequence: TGTGCCTGTGATACTGGGGGATACCTACCCTCCTGGGACACCCGACAGATGTTTTTC. Amino acid sequence: CACDTGGYLPSWDTRQMFF.

This clone was detected a few times. This sequence joins TRDV2 and TRDJ2; 11 positions match TRDD3. Germline CDR1 GEAIGNYY, CDR2 EKD. Trimming removed 1 base from V and 1 base from J; junction bases left unmatched: 4. The CDR3 consists of 17 residues. CDR3 protein: CACDTLGDTRLTAQLFF. The CDR3 DNA sequence: TGTGCCTGTGACACTTTGGGGGATACGCGTTTGACAGCACAACTCTTCTTT.

By frequency in the sample, this clone is medium-sized. The genes are TRDV2 and TRDJ1; 10 positions match TRDD3. Germline loops: CDR1 GEAIGNYY, CDR2 EKD. V gave up 3 bases and J gave up 0 bases; unmatched junction bases: 9. The CDR3 has 17 amino acids. CDR3 bases: TGTGCCTGTGACTACTGGGGGATGAACCCGTACACCGATAAACTCATCTTT. Protein sequence: CACDYWGMNPYTDKLIF.

Only a few counts were recorded for this clone. This chain uses TRDV2 with TRDJ1; 13 nucleotides match TRDD3. Per the germline V gene, CDR1 is GEAIGNYY and CDR2 is EKD. This CDR3 spans 16 amino acids. V lost 5 bases, J lost 3 bases, and 8 bases stayed unmatched. CDR3 loop: CACVLLGDTLPDKLIF. Here the CDR3 DNA reads TGTGCCTGTGTTTTACTGGGGGATACGCTCCCCGATAAACTCATCTTT.

A few counts support this clone. The rearrangement uses TRDV2 and TRDJ3, with a weak D call TRDD3 (5 bases). The V end was cut by 4 bases, the J end by 0 bases, with 21 bases between. From germline, CDR1 is GEAIGNYY and CDR2 EKD. There are 20 residues in the CDR3. CDR3 in DNA: TGTGCCTGTGATCCGGTACGTCGGGGGTCAAGCTCCTGGGACACCCGACAGATGTTTTTC. Translation gives CACDPVRRGSSSWDTRQMFF.

V gene TRDV2 combines with J gene TRDJ2; 9 nucleotides align to TRDD3. Germline V gene data show CDR1 as GEAIGNYY and CDR2 as EKD. V lost 4 bases, J lost 0 bases, and 8 bases stayed unmatched. This CDR3 has 17 amino acids. The CDR3 DNA follows: TGTGCCTGTGATCCTCTGGGGGATTACCCTTTGACAGCACAACTCTTCTTT. This codes for CACDPLGDYPLTAQLFF.

This clone was recorded a few times. The chain carries TRDV2 and TRDJ3; 11 bases agree with TRDD3. CDR1 GEAIGNYY and CDR2 EKD come from the germline V gene. J lost 1 base, V lost 0 bases, and 7 bases had no gene match. CDR3 length: 20 residues. This chain's CDR3 is CACDTLGDTQKSWDTRQMFF. CDR3 in DNA: TGTGCCTGTGACACCCTGGGGGATACACAGAAATCCTGGGACACCCGACAGATGTTTTTC.

This clone was picked up a small number of times. The gene calls are TRDV2 and TRDJ3; 12 positions match TRDD3. Germline CDR1 reads GEAIGNYY; CDR2 reads EKD. V was pared by 2 bases and J by 0 bases, with 4 bases of the junction left unmatched. The CDR3 extends over 19 amino acids. In nucleotides, the CDR3 is TGTGCCTGTGACAGTACTGGGGGATACAGCTCCTGGGACACCCGACAGATGTTTTTC. It specifies CACDSTGGYSSWDTRQMFF.

The rearrangement links TRDV2 to TRDJ2, with TRDD3 matching over 13 bases. V gave up 2 bases and J gave up 1 base; unmatched junction bases: 3. Per germline, CDR1 GEAIGNYY and CDR2 EKD. CDR3 size: 17 residues. The CDR3: CACDILGDTRLTAQLFF. The CDR3 bases are TGTGCCTGTGACATACTGGGGGATACGCGTTTGACAGCACAACTCTTCTTT.

This clone was counted between two and nine times. This could be a read error, since a much larger clone is one nucleotide away. The J gene is TRDJ3, the V gene TRDV2; TRDD3 agrees at 7 bases. J lost 2 bases, V lost 1 base, and 10 bases had no gene match. CDR1 is GEAIGNYY, CDR2 EKD, per germline. The CDR3 consists of 19 residues. In nucleotides, the CDR3 is TGTGCCTGTGACACAGCTTCTGGGGGGTTCACCTGGGACACCCGACAGATGTTTTTC. Translated, it gives CACDTASGGFTWDTRQMFF.

This clone is classed as medium-sized. A read error is possible here, since a much larger clone lies one base away. Written as DNA, the CDR3 is TGTGCCTGTGACACTGGGGGATACAACTCCTGGGACACCCGACAGATGTTTTTC. Translation: CACDTGGYNSWDTRQMFF. This chain joins TRDV2 and TRDJ3, with 10 positions matching TRDD3. Germline CDR1 and CDR2: GEAIGNYY and EKD. The junction had 2 bases not matched to a gene; V was cut back by 1 base and J by 0 bases. This CDR3 is built from 18 residues.

This clone was seen more than once but under ten times. V usage is TRDV3 and J usage is TRDJ1, with 8 bases identical to TRDD3. CDR3 length: 17 residues. Germline V gene data show CDR1 as TVYSNPD and CDR2 as GDNSRS (reference sequence). The V segment lost 4 bases and the J segment 3 bases; nucleotides outside the gene matches: 19. CDR3 in DNA: TGTGCCTCCAAATCGGGATACGGTGGGGTAGCGGCCGATAAACTCATCTTT. Amino acids: CASKSGYGGVAADKLIF.

This clone came up a few times. Its ends do not fully match the called genes, so a read error is possible. The chain couples TRDV2 to TRDJ3, with D perhaps TRDD3 (6 bases). Per germline, CDR1 GEAIGNYY and CDR2 EKD. This CDR3 has 17 residues. CDR3 sequence: CACDTTGSSWDTRQTFF. The CDR3 nucleotides are TGTGCCTGTGACACCACTGGGAGCTCCTGGGACACCCGACAGACGTTTTTC.

V is TRDV1 and J is TRDJ1; 8 bases fit TRDD3. V shed 5 bases and J 2 bases; nucleotides not matched to a gene: 7. This CDR3 region has 15 residues. Germline lookup yields CDR1 TSWWSYY and CDR2 QGS. CDR3 in DNA: TGTGCTCTTGGGATCCCGAACTGGGGGACCGATAAACTCATCTTT. Translation gives CALGIPNWGTDKLIF.